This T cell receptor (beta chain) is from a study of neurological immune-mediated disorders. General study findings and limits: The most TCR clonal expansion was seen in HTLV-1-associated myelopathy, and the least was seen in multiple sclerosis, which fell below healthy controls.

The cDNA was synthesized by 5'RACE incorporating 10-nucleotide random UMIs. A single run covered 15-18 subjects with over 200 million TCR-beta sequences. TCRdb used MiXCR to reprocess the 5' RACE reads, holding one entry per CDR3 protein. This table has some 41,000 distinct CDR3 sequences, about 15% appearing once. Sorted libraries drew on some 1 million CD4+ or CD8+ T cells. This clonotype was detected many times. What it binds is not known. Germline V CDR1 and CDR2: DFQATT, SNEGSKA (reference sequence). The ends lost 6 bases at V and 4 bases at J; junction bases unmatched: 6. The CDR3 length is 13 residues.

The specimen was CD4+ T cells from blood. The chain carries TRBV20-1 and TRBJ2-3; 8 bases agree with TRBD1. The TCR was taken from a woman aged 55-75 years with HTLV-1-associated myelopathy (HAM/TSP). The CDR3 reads CSAAAGGPDTQYF. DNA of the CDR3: TGCAGTGCCGCCGCAGGGGGCCCAGATACGCAGTATTTT.